These 16 T cell receptor beta chains originate from one sample sequenced in a study of CD8 T cells in Susac syndrome. Random hexamers primed reverse transcription of about 0.5 to 1 ug RNA. Each CDR3 protein is one row after TCRdb ran MiXCR on the immunoSEQ multiplex PCR reads. The sample lists 100,000 to 150,000 distinct CDR3 sequences, roughly 93% occurring once. Sequenced sample: CD8+ T cells from PBMCs. Source of these receptors: a human donor with multiple sclerosis.

The chain links TRBV5-6 to TRBJ1-1; D gene unclear. The V end was cut by 5 bases, the J end by 1 base, with 15 bases between. The CDR3 loop spans 15 amino acids. Germline values: CDR1 SGHDT, CDR2 YYEEEE. The CDR3 nucleotides read TGTGCCAGCAGACGACGTGGACGGGGGAACACTGAAGCTTTCTTT. Encoded protein: CASRRRGRGNTEAFF.

The CDR3 protein is CASSLMAETDTQYF. CDR3 sequence (DNA): TGCGCCAGCAGCTTAATGGCAGAGACAGATACGCAGTATTTT. The chain carries TRBV5-1 and TRBJ2-3; no clear D gene. The CDR3 sequence is 14 residues long. The ends were cut back, 2 bases at V and 3 bases at J, with 10 bases in the middle. The germline V gene has CDR1 SGHRS and CDR2 YFSETQ.

This clonotype has a handful of counts. The chain is built from TRBV2 and TRBJ2-3; TRBD1 matches 11 bases. Germline-derived CDR1 and CDR2 are SNHLY and FYNNEI. The V and J ends lost 5 bases and 4 bases, in that order; junction bases with no gene match: 2. The CDR3 is made up of 14 amino acids. The CDR3 spells CASSPGQGADTQYF. In nucleotides, the CDR3 is TGTGCCAGCAGTCCGGGACAGGGGGCAGATACGCAGTATTTT.

The chain joins TRBV5-4 to TRBJ2-3; 7 nucleotides line up with TRBD2. V was pared by 6 bases and J by 2 bases, with 9 bases of the junction left unmatched. This CDR3 is built from 15 residues. In germline, CDR1 is SGHNT, CDR2 YYREEE (reference sequence). In nucleotides, the CDR3 is TGTGCCAGCACCGGCCGCGGGGGTTACACAGATACGCAGTATTTT. Amino acids: CASTGRGGYTDTQYF.

V and J are TRBV30 and TRBJ1-4; 7 bases fit TRBD1. The CDR3 length is 12 residues. Germline CDR1 reads GTSNPN; CDR2 reads SVGIG (reference sequence). V lost 4 bases to trimming and J lost 6 bases; unmatched junction nucleotides: 2. The CDR3 reads CAWTGGDEKLFF. In DNA form, the CDR3 reads TGTGCCTGGACAGGGGGAGATGAAAAACTGTTTTTT.

V and J are TRBV5-6 and TRBJ2-2; a weak D match, TRBD1 (6 bases). Trimming pared 6 bases from V and 2 bases from J, leaving 11 bases between. This CDR3 is 14 amino acids long. Germline CDR1 reads SGHDT; CDR2 reads YYEEEE. The CDR3 DNA follows: TGTGCCAGCACCCGGACAGTTAACACCGGGGAGCTGTTTTTT. Its protein is CASTRTVNTGELFF. Complete variable domain (other parts from reference TRBV5-6 and TRBJ2-2): DAGVTQSPTHLIKTRGQQVTLRCSPKSGHDTVSWYQQALGQGPQFIFQYYEEEERQRGNFPDRFSGHQFPNYSSELNVNALLLGDSALYLCASTRTVNTGELFFGEGSRLTVL.

The genes are TRBV20-1 and TRBJ1-4; D is perhaps TRBD1 (5 bases). The CDR3 sequence is 14 residues long. Trimming stripped 0 bases from V and 3 bases from J, with 8 bases between. Per germline, CDR1 DFQATT and CDR2 SNEGSKA (reference sequence). CDR3 bases: TGCAGTGCTAGAGATGGGGGATCTAATGAAAAACTGTTTTTT. Protein product: CSARDGGSNEKLFF.

The J gene is TRBJ2-5, the V gene TRBV15; D call uncertain. The CDR3 runs 14 residues. Trimming shortened V by 0 bases and J by 5 bases, and 10 bases separated the two germline ends. Germline CDR1 and CDR2: LNHNV and YYDKDF (reference sequence). This chain's CDR3 is CATSREGSWETQYF. The CDR3 nucleotides read TGTGCCACCAGCAGAGAGGGCTCCTGGGAGACCCAGTACTTC.

The chain couples TRBV9 to TRBJ2-5; maybe TRBD1 (5 bases). V lost 4 bases and J 3 bases, leaving 13 bases between the germline ends. The CDR3 is 14 residues long. Germline V gene lookup returns CDR1 SGDLS and CDR2 YYNGEE. For the CDR3, the DNA is TGTGCCAGCAGCCCCGATGGCAGGGAAGAGACCCAGTACTTC. Translating gives CASSPDGREETQYF.

This chain connects TRBV21-1 to TRBJ2-7; the listed D gene, TRBD2, was not tested against the DNA. TRBV21-1 is shown as a pseudogene. CDR3 length: 11 residues. CDR3 residues: CPGARTYEQYV. The DNA of the CDR3 is TGTCCCGGGGCCCGGACCTACGAGCAGTACGTC.

V is TRBV27 and J is TRBJ2-7; 7 nucleotides line up with TRBD1. The CDR3 has 16 residues. Germline V lookup: CDR1 MNHEY, CDR2 SMNVEV (reference sequence). After removal of 5 bases from V and 0 bases from J, the junction contained 10 bases not matched to a gene. CDR3 sequence reads: CASSNARDRSSYEQYF. The CDR3 DNA reads as TGTGCCAGCAGTAATGCCCGGGACAGAAGCTCCTACGAGCAGTACTTC.

The rearrangement joins TRBV20-1 to TRBJ1-2; D remains ambiguous. The CDR3 runs 12 residues. The germline V and J ends were trimmed by 1 base and 2 bases, with 5 bases remaining between them. The V gene's germline CDR1 is DFQATT and CDR2 SNEGSKA (reference sequence). CDR3 loop: CSARGVNYGYTF. The CDR3 DNA follows: TGCAGTGCTAGAGGAGTAAACTATGGCTACACCTTC.

The chain links TRBV4-1 to TRBJ1-1; D call uncertain. Germline V gives CDR1 MGHRA, CDR2 YSYEKL. CDR3 size: 13 residues. The germline V and J ends were trimmed by 3 bases and 3 bases, with 8 bases remaining between them. CDR3 DNA sequence: TGCGCCAGCAGCCACAGAAGGGACACTGAAGCTTTCTTT. This codes for CASSHRRDTEAFF.

The gene calls are TRBV3-1 and TRBJ2-5; D ambiguous. From germline, CDR1 is LGHDT and CDR2 YNNKEL (reference sequence). The CDR3 has 16 residues. Trimming took 0 bases from V and 2 from J, leaving 13 bases between them. DNA for the CDR3: TGTGCCAGCAGCCAAGAAGGTAAAAGGCGGCAAGAGACCCAGTACTTC. The encoded protein is CASSQEGKRRQETQYF.

The V and J genes are TRBV9 and TRBJ2-1, with no clear D. With 3 bases removed from V and 5 bases from J, the gap between germline ends came to 9 bases. This CDR3 has 13 amino acids. Germline CDR1 is SGDLS and CDR2 is YYNGEE. CDR3: CASSAGPNNEQFF. CDR3 in DNA: TGTGCCAGCAGCGCCGGACCGAACAATGAGCAGTTCTTC.

This chain joins TRBV30 and TRBJ1-5, with D uncertain. This CDR3 comprises 13 residues. Between the trimmed V and J ends, which lost 0 bases and 7 bases, there was a span of 10 bases. Germline V lookup: CDR1 GTSNPN, CDR2 SVGIG (reference sequence). CDR3 DNA sequence: TGTGCCTGGAGTGTAGGGAGGGCCCAGCCCCAGCATTTT. Translating gives CAWSVGRAQPQHF.